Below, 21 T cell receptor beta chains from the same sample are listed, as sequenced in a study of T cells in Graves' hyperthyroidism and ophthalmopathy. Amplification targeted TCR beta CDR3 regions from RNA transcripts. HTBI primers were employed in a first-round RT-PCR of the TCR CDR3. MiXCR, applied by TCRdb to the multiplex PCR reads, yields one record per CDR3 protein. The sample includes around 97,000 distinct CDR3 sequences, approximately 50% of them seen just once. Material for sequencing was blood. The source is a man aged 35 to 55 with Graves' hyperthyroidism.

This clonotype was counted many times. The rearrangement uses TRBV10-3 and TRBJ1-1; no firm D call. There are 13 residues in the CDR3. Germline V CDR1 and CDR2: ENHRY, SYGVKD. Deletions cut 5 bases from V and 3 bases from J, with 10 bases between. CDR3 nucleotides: TGTGCCATCAGTTGGGTGGGAGACACTGAAGCTTTCTTT. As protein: CAISWVGDTEAFF.

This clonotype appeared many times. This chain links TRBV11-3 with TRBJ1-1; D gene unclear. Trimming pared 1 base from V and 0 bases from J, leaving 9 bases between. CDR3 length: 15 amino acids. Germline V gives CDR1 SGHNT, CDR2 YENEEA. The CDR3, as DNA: TGTGCCAGCAGCTTAGGAGCGCGCATGAACACTGAAGCTTTCTTT. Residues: CASSLGARMNTEAFF.

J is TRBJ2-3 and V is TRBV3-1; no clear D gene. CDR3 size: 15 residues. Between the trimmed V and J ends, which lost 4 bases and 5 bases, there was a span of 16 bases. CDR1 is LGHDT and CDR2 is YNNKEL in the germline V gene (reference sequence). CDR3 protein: CASSLEPLRGDTQYF. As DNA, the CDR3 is TGTGCCAGCAGCCTAGAACCGCTCCGTGGAGATACGCAGTATTTT.

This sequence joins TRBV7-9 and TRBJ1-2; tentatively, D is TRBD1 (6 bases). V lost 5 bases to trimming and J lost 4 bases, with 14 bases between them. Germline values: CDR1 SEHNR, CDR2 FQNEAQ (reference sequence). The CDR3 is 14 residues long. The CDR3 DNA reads TGTGCCAGCAGCCGTACAGGGATGGCCTATGGCTACACCTTC. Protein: CASSRTGMAYGYTF.

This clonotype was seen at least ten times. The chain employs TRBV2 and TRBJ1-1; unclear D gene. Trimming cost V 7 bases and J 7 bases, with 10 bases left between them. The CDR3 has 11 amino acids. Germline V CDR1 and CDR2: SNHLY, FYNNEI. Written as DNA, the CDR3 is TGTGCCAGCAATCGGAGGGATGAAGCTTTCTTT. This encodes CASNRRDEAFF. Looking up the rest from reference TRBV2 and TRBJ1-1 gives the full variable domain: EPEVTQTPSHQVTQMGQEVILRCVPISNHLYFYWYRQILGQKVEFLVSFYNNEISEKSEIFDDQFSVERPDGSNFTLKIRSTKLEDSAMYFCASNRRDEAFFGQGTRLTVV.

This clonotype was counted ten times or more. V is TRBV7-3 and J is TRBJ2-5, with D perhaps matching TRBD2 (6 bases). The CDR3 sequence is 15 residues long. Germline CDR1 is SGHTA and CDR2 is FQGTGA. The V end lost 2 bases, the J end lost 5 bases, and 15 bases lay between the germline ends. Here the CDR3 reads CASSLGGNTFETQYF. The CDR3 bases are TGTGCCAGCAGCTTAGGAGGGAACACCTTTGAGACCCAGTACTTC.

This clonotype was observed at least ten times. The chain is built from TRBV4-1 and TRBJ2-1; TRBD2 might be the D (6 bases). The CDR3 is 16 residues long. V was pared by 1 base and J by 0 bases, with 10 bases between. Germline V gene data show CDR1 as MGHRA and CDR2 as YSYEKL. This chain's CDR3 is CASSQGAGSSYNEQFF. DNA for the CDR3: TGCGCCAGCAGCCAAGGTGCGGGGAGCTCCTACAATGAGCAGTTCTTC.

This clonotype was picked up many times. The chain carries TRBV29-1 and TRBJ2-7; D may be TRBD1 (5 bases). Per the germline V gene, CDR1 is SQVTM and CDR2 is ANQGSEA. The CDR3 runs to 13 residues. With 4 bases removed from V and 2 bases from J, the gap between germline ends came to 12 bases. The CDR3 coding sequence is TGCAGCGTTGCACAGGAAAACCCCTACGAGCAGTACTTC. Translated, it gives CSVAQENPYEQYF.

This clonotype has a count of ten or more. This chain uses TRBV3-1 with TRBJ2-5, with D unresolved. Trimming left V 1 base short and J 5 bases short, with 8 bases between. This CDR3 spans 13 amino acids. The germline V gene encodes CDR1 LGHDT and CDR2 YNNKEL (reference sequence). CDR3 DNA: TGTGCCAGCAGCCAAGGGAAGTCGGAGACCCAGTACTTC. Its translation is CASSQGKSETQYF.

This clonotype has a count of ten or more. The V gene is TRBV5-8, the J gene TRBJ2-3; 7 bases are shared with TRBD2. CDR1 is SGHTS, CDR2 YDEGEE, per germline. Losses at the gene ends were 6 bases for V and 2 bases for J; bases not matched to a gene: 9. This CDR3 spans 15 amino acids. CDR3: CASTGGGDSTDTQYF. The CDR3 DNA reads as TGTGCCAGCACCGGTGGGGGGGACTCCACAGATACGCAGTATTTT.

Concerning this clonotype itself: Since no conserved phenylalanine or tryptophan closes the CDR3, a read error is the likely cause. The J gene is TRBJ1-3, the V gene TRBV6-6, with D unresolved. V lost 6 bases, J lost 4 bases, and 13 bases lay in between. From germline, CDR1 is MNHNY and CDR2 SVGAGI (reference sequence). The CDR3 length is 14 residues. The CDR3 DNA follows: TGTGCCAGCAGACTCGAGGGATCCGGAAACACCATATATTGT. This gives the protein CASRLEGSGNTIYC.

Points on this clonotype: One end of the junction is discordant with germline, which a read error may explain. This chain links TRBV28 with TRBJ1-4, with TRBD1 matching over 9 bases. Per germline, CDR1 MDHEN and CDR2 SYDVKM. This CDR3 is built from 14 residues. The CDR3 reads CASRTDRGRGKLSF. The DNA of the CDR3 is TGTGCCAGCAGAACGGACAGGGGCCGTGGAAAACTGTCTTTT.

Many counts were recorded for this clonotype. The CDR3 protein is CASSSRGLGSYNEQFF. The DNA of the CDR3 is TGTGCCAGCAGCTCCCGGGGGCTAGGCTCCTACAATGAGCAGTTCTTC. This chain uses TRBV7-9 with TRBJ2-1; D possibly matches TRBD1 or TRBD2 (6 bases each). Germline assignment: CDR1 SEHNR and CDR2 FQNEAQ (reference sequence). V dropped 4 bases and J dropped 0 bases, with 13 bases sitting between them. CDR3 size: 16 residues.

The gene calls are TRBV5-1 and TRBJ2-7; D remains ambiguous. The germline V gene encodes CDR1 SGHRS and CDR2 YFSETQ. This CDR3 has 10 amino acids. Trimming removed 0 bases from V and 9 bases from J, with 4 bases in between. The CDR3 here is CASSLALQYF. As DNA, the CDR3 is TGCGCCAGCAGCTTGGCCCTGCAGTACTTC.

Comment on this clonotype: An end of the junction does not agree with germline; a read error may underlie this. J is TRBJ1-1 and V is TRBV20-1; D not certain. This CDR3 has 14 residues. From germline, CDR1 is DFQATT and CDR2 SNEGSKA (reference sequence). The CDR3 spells CSASGDAGNTEAFF. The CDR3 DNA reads TGCAGTGCTAGCGGAGACGCGGGGAACACGGAAGCTTTCTTT.

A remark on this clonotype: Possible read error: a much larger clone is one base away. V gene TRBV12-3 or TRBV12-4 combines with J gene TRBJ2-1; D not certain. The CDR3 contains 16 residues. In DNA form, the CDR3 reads TGTGCCAGCAGTTTAGTTTTCGAGAGCTCCTGCAATGAGCAGTTCTTC. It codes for CASSLVFESSCNEQFF.

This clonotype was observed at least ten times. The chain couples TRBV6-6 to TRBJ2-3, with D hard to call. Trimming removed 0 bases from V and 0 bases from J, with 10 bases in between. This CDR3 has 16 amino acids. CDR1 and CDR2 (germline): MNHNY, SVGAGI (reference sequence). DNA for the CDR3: TGTGCCAGCAGTTACTCGATGTCCCAGAGCACAGATACGCAGTATTTT. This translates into CASSYSMSQSTDTQYF.

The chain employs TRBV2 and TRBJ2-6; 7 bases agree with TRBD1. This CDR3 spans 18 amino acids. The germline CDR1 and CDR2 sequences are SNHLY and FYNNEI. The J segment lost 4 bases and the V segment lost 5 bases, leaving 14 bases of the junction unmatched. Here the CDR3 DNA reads TGTGCCAGCAGTTACTCTCCGACAGGGTGGTCCGGGGCCAACGTCCTGACTTTC. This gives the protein CASSYSPTGWSGANVLTF.

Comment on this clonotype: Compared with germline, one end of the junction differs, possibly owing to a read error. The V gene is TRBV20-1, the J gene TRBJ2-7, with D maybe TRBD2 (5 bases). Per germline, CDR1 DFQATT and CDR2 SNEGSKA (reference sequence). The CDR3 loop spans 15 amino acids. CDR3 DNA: TGCAGTGCTAGAGACTCCCGGACTCGGAAAGACGAGCAGTGCTTC. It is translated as CSARDSRTRKDEQCF.

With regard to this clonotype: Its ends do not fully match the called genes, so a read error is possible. CDR3 nucleotide sequence: TGTGTCAGCAGTTTCTGGGAGAGCTCTGGAAACACCATATATTTT. This encodes CVSSFWESSGNTIYF. The chain employs TRBV28 and TRBJ1-3; D ambiguous. The CDR3 runs 15 residues. Germline CDR1 and CDR2: MDHEN and SYDVKM.

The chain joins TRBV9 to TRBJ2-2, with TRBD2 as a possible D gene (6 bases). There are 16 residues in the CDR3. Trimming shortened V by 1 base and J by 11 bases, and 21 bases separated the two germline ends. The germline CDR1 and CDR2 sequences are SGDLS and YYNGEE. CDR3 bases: TGTGCCAGCAGCGTAACACCGGGACCTGGGCGGGACGAGCTGTTTTTT. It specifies CASSVTPGPGRDELFF.